One T cell receptor beta chain is described in this entry. This clonotype was picked up many times. There is no known antigen for this receptor. No per-base quality is available; no much larger clone lies one base away. Libraries were constructed by 5' RACE. This sample was sequenced with a NextSeq 500. The TCR library protocol attached unique molecular identifiers to individual cDNA molecules to correct for sequencing error and PCR bias. Sequencing covered both TCR alpha and beta chains, and within each sample the abundances of alpha and beta sequences were tightly co-correlated. In the original analysis: Decombinator V4 was used to perform V gene, J gene and CDR3 annotation of TCR sequences. TCRs were defined as expanded if a significant change between any two time points was detected under a Poisson model with p below 0.0001. Abundances of TCRs were expressed as counts per million after normalisation to the total number of TCRs sequenced in each sample. MAIT TCRs were defined by TRAV1-2 paired with TRAJ12, TRAJ20 or TRAJ33, and iNKT TCRs by TRAV10 paired with TRAJ18. VDJdb, accessed on 1 November 2021, was searched for TCRs annotated for CMV, EBV and SARS-CoV-2, and TCRs annotated for more than one antigen were excluded. In TCRdb, the public reads were trimmed at Q25 with fastp and aligned with MiXCR, with productive beta chains retained. One record per CDR3 amino acid sequence lists the most common genes and DNA. Clone size and V and J calls follow TCRdb, not the original study. In this sample the table shows roughly 34,000 distinct CDR3 sequences, around 4.3% of which occur a single time. The ten top clones hold under 6% of the sample.

According to the germline V gene (reference sequence), CDR1 reads SEHNR and CDR2 reads FQNEAQ. CDR3 length: 15 amino acids, cysteine to phenylalanine. Here the CDR3 DNA is all that survives: 45 bases in frame from base 1. Ends trimmed: V by 5 bases, J by 1 base; bases unmatched to a gene: 4. The study was a case-control design nested within a healthcare worker cohort in London, UK, with weekly nasopharyngeal swab PCR tests and blood sampling. Healthcare workers were recruited between 23 and 31 March 2020, during the week of the UK lockdown, and were followed weekly for up to 16 weeks. The data originate from a study of early T cells in non-severe SARS-CoV-2 infection (dated by TCRdb to 2020 to 2023). Study-wide context: Because TCR sequencing was done on bulk RNA from unsorted whole blood, the alpha and beta chains could not be paired.

The study at large found these results: Matching against VDJdb was skewed toward anti-spike CD8 responses, likely underestimated virus-specific expansions, and missed private and CD4 specificities.

The chain links TRBV7-9 with TRBJ2-3, with TRBD1 matching 9 junction bases. What was sequenced was whole blood. This receptor was taken from an adult who was a healthcare worker with PCR-confirmed SARS-CoV-2 infection or an uninfected control (not recorded which). The CDR3 loop reads CASSPRTGGTDTQYF. At the DNA level, the sequence is TGTGCCAGCAGCCCAAGGACAGGGGGCACAGATACGCAGTATTTT.